The sequence of this T cell receptor beta chain was determined in a study of glioma-infiltrating T cells after dendritic cell vaccination. As for time point: after dendritic cell vaccination, including at tumor progression/relapse. Profiled with immunoSEQ multiplex PCR; TCRdb holds only in-frame clones, not every one. The repertoire has 75,000 to 95,000 clones, around 90% of them found once; the top ten carry around 2%. The CDR3 has 14 amino acids. V gave up 1 base and J gave up 1 base, with 8 bases separating them. Germline CDR1 reads SGHTA; CDR2 reads FQGNSA. Specimen: blood, collected after dendritic cell vaccination. The receptor comes from a human donor with glioblastoma. This chain uses TRBV7-2 with TRBJ2-7; D uncertain. The CDR3 sequence: CASSLDNGSYEQYF. CDR3 sequence (DNA): TGTGCCAGCAGCTTAGATAACGGGTCCTACGAGCAGTACTTC. The variable domain in full, with the rest retrieved from reference TRBV7-2 and TRBJ2-7, is GAGVSQSPSNKVTEKGKDVELRCDPISGHTALYWYRQSLGQGLEFLIYFQGNSAPDKSGLPSDRFSAERTGGSVSTLTIQRTQQEDSAVYLCASSLDNGSYEQYFGPGTRLTVT.